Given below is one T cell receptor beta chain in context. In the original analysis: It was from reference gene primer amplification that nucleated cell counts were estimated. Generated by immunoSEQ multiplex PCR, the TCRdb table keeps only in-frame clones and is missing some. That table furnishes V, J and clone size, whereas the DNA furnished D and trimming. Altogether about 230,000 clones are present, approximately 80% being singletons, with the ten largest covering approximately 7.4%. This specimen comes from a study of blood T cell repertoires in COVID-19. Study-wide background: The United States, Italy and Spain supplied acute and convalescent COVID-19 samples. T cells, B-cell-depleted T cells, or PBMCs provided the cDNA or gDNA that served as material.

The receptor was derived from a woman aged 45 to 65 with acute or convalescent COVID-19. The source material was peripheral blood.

The CDR3 DNA follows: TGTGCCAGCAGCCACCTACAGGGGAGGAACACTGAAGCTTTCTTT. Protein: CASSHLQGRNTEAFF. The chain recombines TRBV3-1 (or the pseudogene TRBV3-2) with TRBJ1-1, with 7 bases identical to TRBD1. CDR1 and CDR2 from the germline V gene are LGHDT and YNNKEL (reference sequence). V lost 3 bases and J lost 1; bases outside the gene matches: 5. This CDR3 has 15 residues.